These 29 T cell receptor beta chains were all obtained from the same sample, sequenced in a study of radiation and T cells in renal cell carcinoma. Some clones are missing from TCRdb's copy, which holds only in-frame ones; the method was immunoSEQ multiplex PCR. The repertoire includes approximately 150,000 clones, roughly 80% of them detected once, and 20% to 25% sits in the top ten. The time point is: baseline pretreatment blood. Noted treatment: 15 Gy SBRT to primary tumor, nephrectomy 4 weeks later. Source: blood, taken from a patient whose treatment included radiotherapy and nephrectomy. These receptors came from a woman aged 50 to 60 with renal cell carcinoma.

The genes are TRBV9 and TRBJ1-4; 7 bases are a match to TRBD1. V shed 0 bases, J shed 6 bases, and the junction held 8 bases outside the gene matches. Germline-derived CDR1 and CDR2 are SGDLS and YYNGEE. The CDR3 sequence is 16 residues long. The CDR3 here is CASSVGYRGTDEKLFF. The DNA for the CDR3 is TGTGCCAGCAGCGTAGGCTACAGGGGTACCGATGAAAAACTGTTTTTT. The full variable domain, its missing parts supplied by reference TRBV9 and TRBJ1-4, is DSGVTQTPKHLITATGQRVTLRCSPRSGDLSVYWYQQSLDQGLQFLIQYYNGEERAKGNILERFSAQQFPDLHSELNLSSLELGDSALYFCASSVGYRGTDEKLFFGSGTQLSVL.

This clone was seen just once. This chain joins TRBV30 and TRBJ2-5; 10 bases fit TRBD1. With 5 bases clipped from V and 2 bases from J, the junction kept 11 bases outside the gene matches. Germline V gene sequence: CDR1 GTSNPN, CDR2 SVGIG (reference sequence). The CDR3 runs 16 residues. CDR3 protein: CAWSGQGTSSQETQYF. The CDR3 DNA reads as TGTGCCTGGTCGGGACAGGGGACTTCTTCACAAGAGACCCAGTACTTC.

The rearrangement joins TRBV7-2 to TRBJ2-5; a possible D gene is TRBD2 (5 bases). With 5 bases removed from V and 4 bases from J, the gap between germline ends came to 8 bases. Germline V gene sequence: CDR1 SGHTA, CDR2 FQGNSA. CDR3 length: 12 amino acids. CDR3 sequence (DNA): TGTGCCAGCAGCACCCGGGGAGAGACCCAGTACTTC. Translating gives CASSTRGETQYF.

The chain uses TRBV6-5 and TRBJ1-3; D remains unclear. V dropped 5 bases and J dropped 8 bases, with 10 bases sitting between them. CDR1 is MNHEY, CDR2 SVGAGI, per germline. The CDR3 is 12 residues long. The CDR3 region has the DNA TGTGCCAGCAGTGACGAAGTGGACACCATATATTTT. The encoded protein is CASSDEVDTIYF.

This sequence joins TRBV7-2 and TRBJ2-5, with D possibly being TRBD2 (6 bases). V lost 6 bases and J 5 bases, leaving 13 bases between the germline ends. The CDR3 covers 13 residues. In germline, CDR1 is SGHTA, CDR2 FQGNSA. CDR3 nucleotide sequence: TGTGCCAGCAGTCTTAACAGCGGGGAGACCCAGTACTTC. The encoded protein is CASSLNSGETQYF. Filled out from reference TRBV7-2 and TRBJ2-5, the complete variable domain reads GAGVSQSPSNKVTEKGKDVELRCDPISGHTALYWYRQSLGQGLEFLIYFQGNSAPDKSGLPSDRFSAERTGGSVSTLTIQRTQQEDSAVYLCASSLNSGETQYFGPGTRLLVL.

The chain links TRBV6-5 to TRBJ2-5; D is tentatively TRBD1 or TRBD2 (6 bases each). Germline V gives CDR1 MNHEY, CDR2 SVGAGI. Trimming cost V 7 bases and J 5 bases, with 20 bases left between them. This CDR3 is built from 15 residues. The CDR3 reads CASMGLRGRRETQYF. CDR3 bases: TGTGCCAGCATGGGGCTTCGGGGGCGCCGGGAGACCCAGTACTTC.

The genes are TRBV18 and TRBJ2-5; 9 bases are shared with TRBD1. V was pared by 0 bases and J by 2 bases, with 1 base of the junction left unmatched. Germline CDR1 reads KGHSH; CDR2 reads LQKENI. This CDR3 is 15 amino acids long. The CDR3 reads CASSPPTGGQETQYF. The CDR3, as DNA: TGTGCCAGCTCACCACCGACAGGGGGGCAAGAGACCCAGTACTTC.

This clone was recorded a few times. The genes are TRBV7-9 and TRBJ2-2, with D hard to call. V dropped 6 bases and J dropped 5 bases, with 13 bases sitting between them. CDR3 length: 14 residues. CDR1 and CDR2 (germline): SEHNR, FQNEAQ (reference sequence). CDR3 DNA: TGTGCCAGCAGGAGAGGCGAGGAGACCGGGGAGCTGTTTTTT. This translates into CASRRGEETGELFF.

The V call is TRBV7-2, the J call TRBJ1-2; D is ambiguous. The germline V gene encodes CDR1 SGHTA and CDR2 FQGNSA. Between the trimmed V and J ends, which lost 1 base and 0 bases, there was a span of 9 bases. CDR3 length: 15 amino acids. The CDR3: CASSLGPVANYGYTF. DNA for the CDR3: TGTGCCAGCAGCTTAGGCCCGGTGGCTAACTATGGCTACACCTTC.

The chain recombines TRBV5-4 with TRBJ1-1; no firm D call. CDR3 length: 14 residues. Germline V CDR1 and CDR2: SGHNT, YYREEE (reference sequence). Trimming removed 2 bases at V and 0 bases at J, with 8 bases between. CDR3 in DNA: TGTGCCAGCAGCTTAACTGTGTTGAACACTGAAGCTTTCTTT. Protein: CASSLTVLNTEAFF.

This clone was seen only once. The V call is TRBV7-2, the J call TRBJ2-7, with a weak D call TRBD1 (6 bases). The CDR3 loop spans 13 amino acids. Germline V gene data show CDR1 as SGHTA and CDR2 as FQGNSA. V was clipped by 5 bases and J by 1 base, with 9 bases between them. The CDR3 bases are TGTGCCAGCAGCAACACAGGGTCCTACGAGCAGTACTTC. Protein: CASSNTGSYEQYF.

The chain's CDR3 is CASSLSTVEGEKLFF. For the CDR3, the DNA is TGTGCCAGCAGCTTATCAACGGTCGAGGGTGAAAAACTGTTTTTT. The rearrangement uses TRBV7-2 and TRBJ1-4; D remains ambiguous. The CDR3 length is 15 residues. Trimming took 2 bases from V and 7 from J, leaving 14 bases between them. In germline, CDR1 is SGHTA, CDR2 FQGNSA.

CDR3 nucleotides: TGTGCCAGCAGTTTATCGTCCGGGAGAGGGCCCAGCGAGCAGTACTTC. Translating gives CASSLSSGRGPSEQYF. This chain uses TRBV27 with TRBJ2-7; maybe TRBD2 (6 bases). Germline values: CDR1 MNHEY, CDR2 SMNVEV (reference sequence). The CDR3 is made up of 16 amino acids. V was trimmed by 0 bases and J by 6 bases, leaving 18 bases between them.

The chain uses TRBV5-6 and TRBJ1-6, with 7 positions matching TRBD1. The V gene's germline CDR1 is SGHDT and CDR2 YYEEEE. V was clipped by 0 bases and J by 6 bases; unmatched bases: 3. The CDR3 consists of 15 residues. The CDR3 nucleotides read TGTGCCAGCAGCTTGGGGGACAGTTTTAATTCACCCCTCCACTTT. As protein: CASSLGDSFNSPLHF.

The chain has TRBV4-3 and TRBJ2-3; tentatively, D is TRBD2 (6 bases). The CDR3 extends over 15 amino acids. Per germline, CDR1 LGHNA and CDR2 YSLEER. V was shortened by 0 bases and J by 5 bases, with 12 bases between the two germline ends. This CDR3 reads CASSQDFLAKDTQYF. The CDR3 DNA follows: TGCGCCAGCAGCCAAGATTTCCTAGCGAAAGATACGCAGTATTTT.

This chain uses TRBV6-5 with TRBJ1-2; unclear D gene. The V and J ends lost 4 bases and 8 bases respectively, with 17 bases between them. Germline V gene data show CDR1 as MNHEY and CDR2 as SVGAGI. CDR3 length: 14 residues. The chain's CDR3 is CASSWGSGAYGYTF. Written as DNA, the CDR3 is TGTGCCAGCAGTTGGGGATCCGGAGCGTACGGCTACACCTTC.

The rearrangement links TRBV6-1 to TRBJ1-1, with a possible D match to TRBD1 (6 bases). The germline CDR1 and CDR2 sequences are MNHNS and SASEGT. V shed 0 bases and J shed 6 bases, with 14 bases lying between them. CDR3 length: 15 amino acids. The CDR3 coding sequence is TGTGCCAGCAGTGAAGCACAGGGTGGTTCGGCTGAAGCTTTCTTT. Protein: CASSEAQGGSAEAFF.

The chain is built from TRBV19 and TRBJ2-1; 9 nucleotides align to TRBD1. This CDR3 is 16 amino acids long. The V gene end was trimmed by 3 bases and the J gene end by 6 bases; junction bases not matched to a gene: 9. Germline assignment: CDR1 LNHDA and CDR2 SQIVND (reference sequence). The chain's CDR3 is CASSIRPGQGINEQFF. The CDR3 nucleotides are TGTGCCAGTAGTATCCGGCCGGGACAGGGTATCAATGAGCAGTTCTTC.

This clone was seen a few times. The chain is built from TRBV6-6 and TRBJ1-3; D call uncertain. The CDR3 totals 15 residues. Germline CDR1 MNHNY, CDR2 SVGAGI (reference sequence). V lost 2 bases and J lost 0, with 8 bases in between. The CDR3 DNA reads TGTGCCAGCAGTTACGAAGGTAGCTCTGGAAACACCATATATTTT. It encodes CASSYEGSSGNTIYF.

The CDR3 DNA sequence: TGTGCCAGCAGCCCCAGGATGCCTCAAGGTAACACTGAAGCTTTCTTT. Residues: CASSPRMPQGNTEAFF. The chain uses TRBV5-4 and TRBJ1-1; no reliable D call. The CDR3 sequence is 16 residues long. Looked up from germline, CDR1 is SGHNT and CDR2 is YYREEE (reference sequence). V lost 4 bases and J lost 2, with 18 bases in between.

This clone showed up just a few times. The chain has TRBV9 and TRBJ2-4; TRBD1 might be the D (6 bases). Looked up from germline, CDR1 is SGDLS and CDR2 is YYNGEE. This CDR3 contains 14 residues. V gave up 1 base and J gave up 5 bases, with 10 bases separating them. CDR3 coding DNA: TGTGCCAGCAGCGTAACAGGGTCGGAAAACATTCAGTACTTC. It is translated as CASSVTGSENIQYF.

The J gene is TRBJ1-2, the V gene TRBV5-6; D remains ambiguous. The CDR3 consists of 13 residues. Trimming shortened V by 4 bases and J by 3 bases, and 10 bases separated the two germline ends. In germline, CDR1 is SGHDT, CDR2 YYEEEE. CDR3 DNA: TGTGCCAGCAGCCCCGGACGGGACTATGGCTACACCTTC. Its protein is CASSPGRDYGYTF.

V usage is TRBV7-2 and J usage is TRBJ1-2; 12 bases line up with TRBD1. Germline assignment: CDR1 SGHTA and CDR2 FQGNSA. V lost 1 base, J lost 14 bases, and 11 bases stayed unmatched. This CDR3 is 15 amino acids long. The CDR3 DNA reads as TGTGCCAGCAGCTTAGTAGGGACAGGGGGCGAATCTGGGACCTTC. Translating it yields CASSLVGTGGESGTF.

On this clone: This sample also contains other DNA sequences that code for the same CDR3. The J gene is TRBJ1-2, the V gene TRBV28; unclear D gene. Germline V gives CDR1 MDHEN, CDR2 SYDVKM. The CDR3 totals 11 residues. V gave up 6 bases and J gave up 2 bases, with 4 bases separating them. The CDR3 loop reads CASSLNYGYTF. The CDR3 nucleotides read TGTGCCAGCAGCTTAAACTATGGCTACACCTTC.

V usage is TRBV7-8 and J usage is TRBJ2-2; 9 bases fit TRBD1. This CDR3 region has 16 residues. Trimming at V came to 2 bases and at J to 6 bases, leaving 7 bases not matched to a gene. Germline CDR1 is SGHVS and CDR2 is FQNEAQ. The CDR3, as DNA: TGTGCCAGCAGCTTAAGCACAGGGGGCAATGCCGGGGAGCTGTTTTTT. It translates to CASSLSTGGNAGELFF.

V usage is TRBV7-2 and J usage is TRBJ1-6; D gene unclear. The germline V gene encodes CDR1 SGHTA and CDR2 FQGNSA. The ends were cut back, 5 bases at V and 5 bases at J, with 10 bases in the middle. This CDR3 comprises 14 residues. CDR3 sequence reads: CASSRIKNNSPLHF. The CDR3 DNA reads as TGTGCCAGCAGCCGAATCAAGAATAATTCACCCCTCCACTTT.

The chain links TRBV19 to TRBJ1-1; TRBD1 matches at 11 bases. Germline V gene lookup returns CDR1 LNHDA and CDR2 SQIVND (reference sequence). The CDR3 is 13 amino acids. V lost 7 bases, J lost 7 bases, and 5 bases stayed unmatched. CDR3 sequence (DNA): TGTGCCAGTACCCCGGACAGGGGGCATGAAGCTTTCTTT. This codes for CASTPDRGHEAFF.

The V gene is TRBV20-1, the J gene TRBJ1-2; 7 bases are a match to TRBD1. The CDR3 is made up of 11 amino acids. Germline V gives CDR1 DFQATT, CDR2 SNEGSKA (reference sequence). The V gene end was trimmed by 4 bases and the J gene end by 7 bases; junction bases not matched to a gene: 3. CDR3 nucleotides: TGCAGTGCTACCGGGACAGTTGGCTACACCTTC. As protein: CSATGTVGYTF.

This clone was detected only a few times. V and J are TRBV19 and TRBJ1-5; tentative D call: TRBD1 (5 bases). The germline V gene encodes CDR1 LNHDA and CDR2 SQIVND (reference sequence). This CDR3 is 12 amino acids long. Trimming removed 7 bases at V and 7 bases at J, with 11 bases between. The CDR3 DNA reads as TGTGCCAGTACATCCGGGGGACAGCCCCAGCATTTT. Translating gives CASTSGGQPQHF.